This T cell receptor beta chain originates from a study of blood T cells in healthy people across ages. Study findings and constraints: Changes seen in expanded clonotypes were possibly confounded by donor CMV status left unknown.

For the second PCR, which ran for roughly 7 to 11 cycles, a sample-barcoded 5' primer and a J-beta primer mix were used. TCRdb ran MiXCR on the 5' RACE reads and lists one entry per CDR3 protein. The sample has 750,000 to 950,000 distinct CDR3 sequences, around 25% seen once. In this sample, this clonotype turned up a few times. Its antigen is unknown. The amount of total RNA extracted per sample was at least 5.5 micrograms. The CDR3 extends over 13 amino acids. Trimming took 6 bases from V and 3 from J; bases not matched to a gene: 7. CDR1 and CDR2 (germline): DFQATT, SNEGSKA (reference sequence). These data were also filed under a second study, of T cells of mothers and their children.

The clonotype originates from a boy aged 5-17 years in good health. Sequencing used blood. The V gene is TRBV20-1, the J gene TRBJ2-5, with 7 bases fitting TRBD1. In nucleotides, the CDR3 is TGCAGTGCGTCGGGACAGAATAAAGAGACCCAGTACTTC. This codes for CSASGQNKETQYF.